What follows describes a single T cell receptor beta chain. The record originates from a study of T cell changes during pregnancy in multiple sclerosis. The junction had 16 bases not matched to a gene; V was cut back by 3 bases and J by 1 base. The length of the CDR3 is 19 residues. CDR1 and CDR2 from the germline V gene are KGHSH and LQKENI. Generated by immunoSEQ multiplex PCR, the TCRdb table keeps only in-frame clones and is missing some. This sample has roughly 23,000 clones, with 65% to 90% found just once. The rearrangement uses TRBV18 and TRBJ1-2; 8 bases are shared with TRBD1. This TCR was sampled from a female donor in good health, enrolled as a control in a pregnancy study. The specimen was CD4+ T cells from peripheral blood mononuclear cells, collected in the first trimester of pregnancy. The CDR3 coding sequence is TGTGCCAGCTCACCCCTGGGGCAGGGGGCCCAAGTCCGTAACTATGGCTACACCTTC. It is translated as CASSPLGQGAQVRNYGYTF.